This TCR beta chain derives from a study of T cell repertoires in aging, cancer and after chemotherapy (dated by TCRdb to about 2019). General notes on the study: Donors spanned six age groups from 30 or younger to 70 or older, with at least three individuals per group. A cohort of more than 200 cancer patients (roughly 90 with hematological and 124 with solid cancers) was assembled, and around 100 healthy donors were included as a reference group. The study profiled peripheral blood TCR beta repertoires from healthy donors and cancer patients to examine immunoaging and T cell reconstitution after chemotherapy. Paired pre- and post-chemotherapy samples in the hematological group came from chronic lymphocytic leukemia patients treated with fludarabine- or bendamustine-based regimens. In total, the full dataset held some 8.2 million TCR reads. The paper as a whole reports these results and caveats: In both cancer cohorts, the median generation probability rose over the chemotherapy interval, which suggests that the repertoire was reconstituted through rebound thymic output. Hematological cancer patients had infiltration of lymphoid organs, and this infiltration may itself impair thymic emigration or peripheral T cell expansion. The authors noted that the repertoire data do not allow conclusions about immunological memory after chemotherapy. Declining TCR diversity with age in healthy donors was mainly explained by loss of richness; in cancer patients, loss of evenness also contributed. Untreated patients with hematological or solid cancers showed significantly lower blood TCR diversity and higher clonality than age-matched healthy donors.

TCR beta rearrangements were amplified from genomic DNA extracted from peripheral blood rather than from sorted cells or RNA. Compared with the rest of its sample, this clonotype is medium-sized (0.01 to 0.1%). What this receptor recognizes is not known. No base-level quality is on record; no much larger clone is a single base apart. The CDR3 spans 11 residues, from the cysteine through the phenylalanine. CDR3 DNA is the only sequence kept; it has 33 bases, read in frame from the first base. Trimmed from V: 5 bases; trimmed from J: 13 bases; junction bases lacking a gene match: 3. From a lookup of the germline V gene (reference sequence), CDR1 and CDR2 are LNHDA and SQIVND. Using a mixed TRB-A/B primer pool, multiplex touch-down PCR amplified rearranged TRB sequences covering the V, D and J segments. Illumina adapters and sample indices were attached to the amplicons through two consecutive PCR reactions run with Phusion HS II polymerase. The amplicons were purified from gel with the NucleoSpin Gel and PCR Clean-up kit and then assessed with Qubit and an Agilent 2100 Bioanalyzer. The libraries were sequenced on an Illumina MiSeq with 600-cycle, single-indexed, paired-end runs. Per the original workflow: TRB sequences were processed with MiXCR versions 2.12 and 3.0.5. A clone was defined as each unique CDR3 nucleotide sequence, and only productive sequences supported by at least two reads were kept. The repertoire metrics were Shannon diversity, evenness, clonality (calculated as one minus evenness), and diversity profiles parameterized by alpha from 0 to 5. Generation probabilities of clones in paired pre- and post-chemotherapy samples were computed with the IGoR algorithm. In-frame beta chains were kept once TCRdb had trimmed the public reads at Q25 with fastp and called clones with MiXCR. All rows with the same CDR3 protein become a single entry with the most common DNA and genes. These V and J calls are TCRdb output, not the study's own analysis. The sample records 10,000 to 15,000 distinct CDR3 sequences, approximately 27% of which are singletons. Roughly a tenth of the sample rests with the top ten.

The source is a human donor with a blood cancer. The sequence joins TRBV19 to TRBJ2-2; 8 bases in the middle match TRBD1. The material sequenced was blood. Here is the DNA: TGTGCCAGTAGTCATGGACAGGGGCTGTTTTTT. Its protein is CASSHGQGLFF.